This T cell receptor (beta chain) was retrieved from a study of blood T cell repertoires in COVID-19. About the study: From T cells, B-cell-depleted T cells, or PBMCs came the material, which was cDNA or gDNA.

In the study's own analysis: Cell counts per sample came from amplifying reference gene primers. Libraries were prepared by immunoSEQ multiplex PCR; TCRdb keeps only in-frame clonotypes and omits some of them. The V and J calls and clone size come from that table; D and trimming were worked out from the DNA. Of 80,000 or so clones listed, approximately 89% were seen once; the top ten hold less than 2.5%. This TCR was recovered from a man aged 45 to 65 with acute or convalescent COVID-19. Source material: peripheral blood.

CDR3 bases: TGTGCCAGTAGTAAGGGGGGGGGACGCACTGAAGCTTTCTTT. Its translation is CASSKGGGRTEAFF. This chain uses TRBV19 with TRBJ1-1; D is perhaps TRBD1 (6 bases). The CDR3 has 14 residues. Germline V gives CDR1 LNHDA, CDR2 SQIVND (reference sequence). V dropped 4 bases and J dropped 4 bases, with 13 bases sitting between them.